Following are 28 T cell receptor beta chains from one sample sequenced in a study of human thymus T cells. Obtained as resections during corrective heart surgery, the thymus tissue was then studied. Here immunoSEQ multiplex PCR was the method, and the copy in TCRdb shows in-frame clones only, minus some. The sample consists of around 130,000 clones, about 95% of them appearing once. The sample comprised thymus tissue. Receptors were obtained from a boy younger than two with a congenital heart defect but otherwise immunologically healthy.

This sequence joins TRBV6-1 and TRBJ1-5; D not certain. With 4 bases removed from V and 5 bases from J, the gap between germline ends came to 18 bases. The CDR3 is 16 amino acids. CDR1 is MNHNS and CDR2 is SASEGT in the germline V gene. The chain's CDR3 is CASSVKQIKPDQPQHF. DNA of the CDR3: TGTGCCAGCAGTGTTAAACAGATAAAGCCTGATCAGCCCCAGCATTTT.

The CDR3 DNA is TGTGCTATACCTGCGGGGGGGTTAGATACGCAGTATTTT. Residues: CAIPAGGLDTQYF. J is TRBJ2-3 and V is TRBV7-2, with 9 nucleotides matching TRBD2. CDR3 length equals 13 residues. Per germline, CDR1 SGHTA and CDR2 FQGNSA.

The chain carries TRBV29-1 and TRBJ2-1; 9 positions agree with TRBD2. With 6 bases clipped from V and 1 base from J, the junction kept 7 bases outside the gene matches. This CDR3 has 15 amino acids. Germline V gives CDR1 SQVTM, CDR2 ANQGSEA. The CDR3 reads CSVGRGGESYNEQFF. The CDR3 DNA is TGCAGCGTGGGGCGGGGGGGCGAGTCCTACAATGAGCAGTTCTTC.

A word on this clone: The same CDR3 also results from other DNA sequences found in this sample. This chain uses TRBV7-9 with TRBJ2-1; D uncertain. Trimming stripped 1 base from V and 8 bases from J, with 9 bases between. The CDR3 covers 13 residues. The V gene's germline CDR1 is SEHNR and CDR2 FQNEAQ (reference sequence). CDR3 amino acids: CASSLEVRDEQFF. CDR3 in DNA: TGTGCCAGCAGCTTAGAGGTCCGCGATGAGCAGTTCTTC.

The chain uses TRBV7-9 and TRBJ1-6; D gene uncertain. V shed 1 base and J shed 10 bases, with 14 bases lying between them. Germline CDR1 reads SEHNR; CDR2 reads FQNEAQ (reference sequence). There are 15 residues in the CDR3. CDR3 coding DNA: TGTGCCAGCAGCTTAGGGGAAACGGGTCTATCACCCCTCCACTTT. Protein: CASSLGETGLSPLHF. Based on the CDR3 plus reference TRBV7-9 and TRBJ1-6, the full variable domain is DTGVSQNPRHKITKRGQNVTFRCDPISEHNRLYWYRQTLGQGPEFLTYFQNEAQLEKSRLLSDRFSAERPKGSFSTLEIQRTEQGDSAMYLCASSLGETGLSPLHFGNGTRLTVT.

The chain couples TRBV6-1 to TRBJ1-2; the match to TRBD1 covers 10 bases. Looked up from germline, CDR1 is MNHNS and CDR2 is SASEGT. The CDR3 is made up of 14 amino acids. Unmatched junction bases numbered 7, after V lost 4 bases and J lost 8 bases. The CDR3 bases are TGTGCCAGCAGTGTAGGGGACAGGGGTGAAGGCTACACCTTC. The encoded protein is CASSVGDRGEGYTF.

The chain uses TRBV6-5 and TRBJ1-1; TRBD1 might be the D (5 bases). CDR3 length: 15 residues. The V gene lost 6 bases and the J gene lost 2 bases, with 16 bases spanning the gap. In germline, CDR1 is MNHEY, CDR2 SVGAGI. CDR3 region: CASRGLIGTNTEAFF. The DNA of the CDR3 is TGTGCCAGCAGGGGCCTAATAGGGACCAACACTGAAGCTTTCTTT.

This clone was recorded only once. The CDR3 spells CASSQTSGTGSYNEQFF. DNA of the CDR3: TGCGCCAGCAGCCAAACCTCCGGGACTGGCTCCTACAATGAGCAGTTCTTC. The chain has TRBV4-3 and TRBJ2-1; D is perhaps TRBD2 (6 bases). Germline CDR1 and CDR2: LGHNA and YSLEER. V lost 2 bases and J lost 0, with 14 bases in between. This CDR3 comprises 17 residues.

The chain uses TRBV4-3 and TRBJ2-5; 7 bases map to TRBD1. V shed 4 bases, J shed 2 bases, and the junction held 13 bases outside the gene matches. Germline loops: CDR1 LGHNA, CDR2 YSLEER. The CDR3 contains 17 residues. The chain's CDR3 is CASSLGSEGATQETQYF. The DNA of the CDR3 is TGCGCCAGCAGCCTGGGTAGCGAGGGGGCGACGCAAGAGACCCAGTACTTC.

This clone was recorded once. This chain uses TRBV2 with TRBJ1-1, with 8 positions matching TRBD1. Germline V gene data show CDR1 as SNHLY and CDR2 as FYNNEI. This CDR3 has 17 amino acids. Germline trimming cut 10 bases from V and 1 base from J; bases unmatched to any gene: 17. The CDR3 nucleotides are TGTGCCACTCCGAGGGGCCAGGGGGCAAGTAGGAACACTGAAGCTTTCTTT. This translates into CATPRGQGASRNTEAFF.

The rearrangement joins TRBV4-3 to TRBJ1-6; 7 bases are a match to TRBD1. Germline CDR1 LGHNA, CDR2 YSLEER. V lost 0 bases to trimming and J lost 0 bases; unmatched junction nucleotides: 8. The CDR3 has 19 residues. CDR3 in amino acids: CASSQDHGTASSYNSPLHF. CDR3 sequence (DNA): TGCGCCAGCAGCCAAGATCACGGGACAGCTAGCTCCTATAATTCACCCCTCCACTTT.

The chain links TRBV5-4 to TRBJ2-3; TRBD2 matches 11 bases. Germline CDR1 SGHNT, CDR2 YYREEE (reference sequence). The CDR3 is 17 residues long. Germline trimming cut 5 bases from V and 0 bases from J; bases unmatched to any gene: 8. CDR3 protein: CASRSTSGGDSTDTQYF. The DNA for the CDR3 is TGTGCCAGCAGAAGTACTAGCGGGGGAGATAGCACAGATACGCAGTATTTT.

The V and J genes are TRBV28 and TRBJ2-3, with 10 bases fitting TRBD2. Germline V gives CDR1 MDHEN, CDR2 SYDVKM. The CDR3 consists of 16 residues. With 4 bases clipped from V and 5 bases from J, the junction kept 9 bases outside the gene matches. Here the CDR3 DNA reads TGTGCCAGCAGTTCCACTAGCGGGAAAAGGAAAGATACGCAGTATTTT. Its protein product is CASSSTSGKRKDTQYF.

The rearrangement links TRBV6-1 to TRBJ1-5, with D uncertain. The CDR3 contains 12 residues. V was trimmed by 1 base and J by 5 bases, leaving 3 bases between them. The germline CDR1 and CDR2 sequences are MNHNS and SASEGT. CDR3 protein: CASSEGYQPQHF. CDR3 nucleotide sequence: TGTGCCAGCAGTGAAGGATATCAGCCCCAGCATTTT.

The genes are TRBV5-8 and TRBJ2-7; D unresolved. This CDR3 is built from 12 residues. The V end was cut by 7 bases, the J end by 4 bases, with 12 bases between. Germline assignment: CDR1 SGHTS and CDR2 YDEGEE. The CDR3 DNA sequence: TGTGCCAGCTTGGACCCGGAATACGAGCAGTACTTC. Its protein product is CASLDPEYEQYF.

This chain uses TRBV6-6 with TRBJ1-1; D is uncertain. V gave up 0 bases and J gave up 8 bases, with 13 bases separating them. CDR1 and CDR2 (germline): MNHNY, SVGAGI (reference sequence). This CDR3 region has 14 residues. CDR3 sequence reads: CASSYSKVLSEAFF. The CDR3 coding sequence is TGTGCCAGCAGTTACTCGAAAGTCCTATCCGAAGCTTTCTTT.

The rearrangement links TRBV30 to TRBJ2-5, with D tentatively TRBD1 or TRBD2 (5 bases each). In germline, CDR1 is GTSNPN, CDR2 SVGIG (reference sequence). V lost 3 bases and J lost 2, with 19 bases in between. CDR3 length: 16 residues. CDR3 nucleotides: TGTGCCTGGAGCCGTGGGGGTGGGGCATGGCAAGAGACCCAGTACTTC. Amino acid sequence: CAWSRGGGAWQETQYF.

The CDR3 is CASGGGSAGELFF. DNA for the CDR3: TGTGCCAGCGGCGGAGGGAGCGCCGGGGAGCTGTTTTTT. The genes are TRBV28 and TRBJ2-2, with D perhaps TRBD2 (6 bases). The CDR3 totals 13 residues. From germline, CDR1 is MDHEN and CDR2 SYDVKM. V dropped 8 bases and J dropped 6 bases, with 13 bases sitting between them.

The rearrangement links TRBV13 to TRBJ2-3, with TRBD2 matching 9 bases. Germline V gene data show CDR1 as PRHDT and CDR2 as FYEKMQ (reference sequence). The CDR3 length is 15 residues. Germline trimming cut 2 bases from V and 9 bases from J; bases unmatched to any gene: 9. CDR3 protein: CASSLFSGGPRTQYF. CDR3 nucleotide sequence: TGTGCCAGCAGCTTATTCAGCGGGGGGCCGAGGACGCAGTATTTT. The whole variable domain, filled in from reference TRBV13 and TRBJ2-3, reads AAGVIQSPRHLIKEKRETATLKCYPIPRHDTVYWYQQGPGQDPQFLISFYEKMQSDKGSIPDRFSAQQFSDYHSELNMSSLELGDSALYFCASSLFSGGPRTQYFGPGTRLTVL.

The rearrangement joins TRBV7-9 to TRBJ1-1, with D uncertain. This CDR3 has 13 residues. The germline V gene has CDR1 SEHNR and CDR2 FQNEAQ (reference sequence). The germline V and J ends were trimmed by 2 bases and 5 bases, with 9 bases remaining between them. The CDR3 DNA sequence: TGTGCCAGCAGCTTAATCCTTGGAACTGAAGCTTTCTTT. Translated, it gives CASSLILGTEAFF.

This clone was detected once. V is TRBV5-1 and J is TRBJ2-2; 8 positions agree with TRBD1. Germline CDR1 is SGHRS and CDR2 is YFSETQ. This CDR3 is 17 amino acids long. V gave up 0 bases and J gave up 1 base; unmatched junction bases: 5. The chain's CDR3 is CASSLVPGQVNTGELFF. CDR3 coding DNA: TGCGCCAGCAGCTTGGTACCGGGACAGGTGAACACCGGGGAGCTGTTTTTT. The full variable domain, rest sourced from reference TRBV5-1 and TRBJ2-2, is KAGVTQTPRYLIKTRGQQVTLSCSPISGHRSVSWYQQTPGQGLQFLFEYFSETQRNKGNFPGRFSGRQFSNSRSEMNVSTLELGDSALYLCASSLVPGQVNTGELFFGEGSRLTVL.

V gene TRBV6-1 combines with J gene TRBJ2-5; 10 bases are shared with TRBD1. The J segment lost 4 bases and the V segment lost 1 base, leaving 15 bases of the junction unmatched. The CDR3 contains 19 residues. CDR1 and CDR2 (germline): MNHNS, SASEGT. The CDR3 region is CASSEGQGATHLGTETQYF. In DNA form, the CDR3 reads TGTGCCAGCAGTGAAGGACAGGGGGCGACCCATCTAGGGACAGAGACCCAGTACTTC.

The V call is TRBV19, the J call TRBJ1-1; 7 bases fit TRBD1. The germline gives CDR1 LNHDA, CDR2 SQIVND (reference sequence). The CDR3 consists of 15 residues. Losses at the gene ends were 3 bases for V and 0 bases for J; bases not matched to a gene: 4. As DNA, the CDR3 is TGTGCCAGTAGTATCCAGGGGGGTATGAACACTGAAGCTTTCTTT. Encoded protein: CASSIQGGMNTEAFF.

The chain couples TRBV5-4 to TRBJ1-2, with D maybe TRBD1 (5 bases). The CDR3 is 13 amino acids. CDR1 is SGHNT, CDR2 YYREEE, per germline (reference sequence). Trimming took 2 bases from V and 6 from J, leaving 11 bases between them. CDR3 bases: TGTGCCAGCAGCTTACCTCAGGGAGATGGCTACACCTTC. Amino acids: CASSLPQGDGYTF.

J is TRBJ1-5 and V is TRBV6-1; no definite D call. Trimming removed 3 bases at V and 0 bases at J, with 12 bases between. The CDR3 is made up of 16 amino acids. In germline, CDR1 is MNHNS, CDR2 SASEGT. The DNA for the CDR3 is TGTGCCAGCAGTGAGGGGAGCCCACATAGCAATCAGCCCCAGCATTTT. It encodes CASSEGSPHSNQPQHF.

This clone was recorded once. V usage is TRBV20-1 and J usage is TRBJ1-3; D gene ambiguous. This CDR3 has 11 amino acids. In germline, CDR1 is DFQATT, CDR2 SNEGSKA (reference sequence). Between the trimmed V and J ends, which lost 0 bases and 3 bases, there was a span of 0 bases. In DNA form, the CDR3 reads TGCAGTGCTAGAGATGGAAACACCATATATTTT. Translation gives CSARDGNTIYF.

This chain joins TRBV7-9 and TRBJ1-1, with D possibly being TRBD1 (6 bases). Germline CDR1 is SEHNR and CDR2 is FQNEAQ (reference sequence). This CDR3 has 12 residues. V shed 7 bases and J shed 4 bases, with 10 bases lying between them. CDR3 loop: CASIRGGTEAFF. The CDR3 region has the DNA TGTGCCAGCATCCGAGGGGGCACTGAAGCTTTCTTT.

The chain carries TRBV29-1 and TRBJ1-4, with 10 nucleotides matching TRBD1. This CDR3 has 16 residues. The germline gives CDR1 SQVTM, CDR2 ANQGSEA. Losses at the gene ends were 1 base for V and 3 bases for J; bases not matched to a gene: 5. For the CDR3, the DNA is TGCAGCGTTGAAGGCGGGACAGGGGAATCTAATGAAAAACTGTTTTTT. Translated, it gives CSVEGGTGESNEKLFF.